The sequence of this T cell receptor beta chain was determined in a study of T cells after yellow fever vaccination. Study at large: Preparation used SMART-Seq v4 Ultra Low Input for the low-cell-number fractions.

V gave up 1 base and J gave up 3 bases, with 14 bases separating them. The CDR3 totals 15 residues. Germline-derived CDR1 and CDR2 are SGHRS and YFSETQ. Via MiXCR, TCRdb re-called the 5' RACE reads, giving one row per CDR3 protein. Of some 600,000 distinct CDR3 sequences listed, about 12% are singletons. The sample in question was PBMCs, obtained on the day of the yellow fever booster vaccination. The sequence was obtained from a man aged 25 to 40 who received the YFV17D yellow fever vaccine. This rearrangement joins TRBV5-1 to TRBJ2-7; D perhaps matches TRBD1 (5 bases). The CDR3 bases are TGCGCCAGCAGCTTGTCTTCCAGGGCAAACTACGAGCAGTACTTC. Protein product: CASSLSSRANYEQYF.